This T cell receptor beta chain originates from a study of cytomegalovirus exposure and HLA in healthy donors. Study at large: HLA-typed donors were the source of about 85 million unique TCRs held in an early data release. Study-level findings and limits: As was reported, the classifier diagnosed cytomegalovirus status with high specificity and sensitivity.

The PCR made use of 60 Vbeta and 13 Jbeta primers. The table came from immunoSEQ multiplex PCR; TCRdb's copy has only in-frame clones and leaves some out. The sample has about 230,000 clones; 85% are singletons. The CDR3 sequence is 14 residues long. The J segment lost 4 bases and the V segment lost 5 bases, leaving 6 bases of the junction unmatched. CDR1 PRHDT and CDR2 FYEKMQ come from the germline V gene (reference sequence). This clone was seen a handful of times. What it binds is unknown. The material sequenced was PBMCs. The clonotype was recovered from a girl aged 2 to 10 in good health and CMV-seronegative. The V call is TRBV13, the J call TRBJ2-7, with TRBD2 matching 9 bases. The CDR3 spells CASSQAGGPYEQYF. CDR3 nucleotides: TGTGCCAGCAGCCAAGCGGGAGGACCTTACGAGCAGTACTTC.